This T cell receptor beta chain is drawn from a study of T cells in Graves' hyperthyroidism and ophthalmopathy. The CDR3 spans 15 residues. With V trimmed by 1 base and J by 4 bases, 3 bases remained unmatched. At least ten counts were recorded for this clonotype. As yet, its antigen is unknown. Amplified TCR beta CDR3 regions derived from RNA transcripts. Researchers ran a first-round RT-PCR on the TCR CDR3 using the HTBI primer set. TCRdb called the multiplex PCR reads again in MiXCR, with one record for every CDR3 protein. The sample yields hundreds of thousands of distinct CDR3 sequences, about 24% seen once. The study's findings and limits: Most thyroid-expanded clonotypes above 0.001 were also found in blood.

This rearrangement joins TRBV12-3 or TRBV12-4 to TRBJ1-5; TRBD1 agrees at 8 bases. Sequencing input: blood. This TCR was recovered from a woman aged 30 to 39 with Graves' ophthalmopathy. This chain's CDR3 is CASSLGQGNNQPQHF. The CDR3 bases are TGTGCCAGCAGTTTAGGACAGGGGAATAATCAGCCCCAGCATTTT.